This TCR beta chain was captured in a study of T cells after yellow fever vaccination. Template switching by 5'RACE produced TCR cDNA, adding a universal primer site and UMIs. TCRdb re-called the 5' RACE reads with MiXCR, one entry per CDR3 protein. This repertoire shows roughly 310,000 distinct CDR3 sequences, 3% to 4.5% found once; its top ten account for roughly a quarter. The ends were cut back, 1 base at V and 6 bases at J, with 13 bases in the middle. CDR1 and CDR2 (germline): MGHRA, YSYEKL. CDR3 length: 15 residues. Sequencing was performed on PBMCs, taken on the day of the yellow fever booster vaccination. V and J are TRBV4-1 and TRBJ2-1; D gene uncertain. The clonotype originates from a man younger than 30 who received the YFV17D yellow fever vaccine. In nucleotides, the CDR3 is TGCGCCAGCAGCCAAGTCTTACCGTCGACCAATGAGCAGTTCTTC. This translates into CASSQVLPSTNEQFF.